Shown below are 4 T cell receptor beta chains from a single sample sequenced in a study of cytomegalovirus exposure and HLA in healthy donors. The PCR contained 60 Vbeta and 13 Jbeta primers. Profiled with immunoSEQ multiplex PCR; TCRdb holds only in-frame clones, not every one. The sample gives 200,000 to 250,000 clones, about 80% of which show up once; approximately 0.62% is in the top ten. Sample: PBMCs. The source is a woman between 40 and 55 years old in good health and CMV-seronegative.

CDR3 in DNA: TGTGCCAGCAGCGTAGGTAAGGGGTCGGATTCACCCCTCCACTTT. It encodes CASSVGKGSDSPLHF. The chain combines TRBV9 with TRBJ1-6; TRBD1 is a possible D gene (5 bases). The ends were cut back, 0 bases at V and 8 bases at J, with 12 bases in the middle. The CDR3 consists of 15 residues. In germline, CDR1 is SGDLS, CDR2 YYNGEE.

CDR3 sequence (DNA): TGTGCTAGTGGTTTTGGGACAGGAGGGGGCTATGGCTACACCTTC. Translated, it gives CASGFGTGGGYGYTF. The chain joins TRBV12-5 to TRBJ1-2; 8 positions agree with TRBD1. The CDR3 is 15 residues long. V lost 3 bases to trimming and J lost 4 bases; unmatched junction nucleotides: 7. In germline, CDR1 is LGHNT, CDR2 FRNRAP.

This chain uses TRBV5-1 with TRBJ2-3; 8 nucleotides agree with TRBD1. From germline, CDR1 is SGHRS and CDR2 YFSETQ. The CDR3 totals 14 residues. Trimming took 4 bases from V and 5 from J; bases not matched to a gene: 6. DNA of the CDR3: TGCGCCAGCAGCCTAGGACAGGGAGGAGATACGCAGTATTTT. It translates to CASSLGQGGDTQYF.

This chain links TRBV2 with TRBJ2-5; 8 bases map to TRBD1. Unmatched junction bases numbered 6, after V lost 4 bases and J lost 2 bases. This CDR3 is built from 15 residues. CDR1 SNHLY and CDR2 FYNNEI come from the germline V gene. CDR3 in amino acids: CASSVAGQVQETQYF. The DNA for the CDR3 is TGTGCCAGCAGTGTCGCGGGACAGGTACAAGAGACCCAGTACTTC.